These 9 T cell receptor beta chains were sequenced from one sample in a study of technical replicates of blood from a few donors. TCRdb's copy holds only in-frame clones and misses some; the assay was immunoSEQ multiplex PCR. Found here are around 80,000 clones, about 91% of them singletons; the top ten hold about 0.38%. The sequencing sample was made of T cells isolated from PBMCs. The receptors here all came from a human donor in good health.

This clone was recorded once. The chain joins TRBV21-1 to TRBJ2-7; the table calls TRBD1, which could not be checked here. TRBV21-1 constitutes a pseudogene. The CDR3 covers 14 residues. The CDR3 loop reads CASSKGDTSYEQYF. The CDR3 nucleotides read TGTGCCAGCAGCAAAGGGGACACATCCTACGAGCAGTACTTC.

The V gene is TRBV25-1, the J gene TRBJ2-3; D uncertain. Trimming shortened V by 1 base and J by 7 bases, and 6 bases separated the two germline ends. The germline CDR1 and CDR2 sequences are MGHDK and SYGVNS. The CDR3 runs 12 residues. Here the CDR3 DNA reads TGTGCCAGCAGTGAATCCGCGAATACGCAGTATTTT. Protein product: CASSESANTQYF.

The CDR3 DNA is TGTGCCAGCAGCCAAGATTTGAGCGGGGGGATCTCCTACGAGCAGTACTTC. Translation gives CASSQDLSGGISYEQYF. The genes are TRBV4-2 and TRBJ2-7; 9 nucleotides line up with TRBD2. Per germline, CDR1 LGHNA and CDR2 YNFKEQ. Trimming removed 0 bases from V and 0 bases from J; junction bases left unmatched: 6. This CDR3 region has 17 residues.

The chain links TRBV19 to TRBJ2-7; 11 positions agree with TRBD2. Trimming at V came to 8 bases and at J to 2 bases, leaving 5 bases not matched to a gene. The CDR3 sequence is 14 residues long. In germline, CDR1 is LNHDA, CDR2 SQIVND (reference sequence). CDR3 loop: CASRFSGRAYEQYF. The CDR3, as DNA: TGTGCCAGTCGATTTAGCGGGAGGGCCTACGAGCAGTACTTC.

The chain joins TRBV10-1 to TRBJ1-1; D is perhaps TRBD1 (5 bases). This CDR3 has 15 residues. V lost 3 bases, J lost 0 bases, and 11 bases lay in between. Per the germline V gene, CDR1 is WNHNN and CDR2 is SYGVQD (reference sequence). The CDR3 DNA follows: TGCGCCAGCAGTGAAGGAGGGGCCTTGAACACTGAAGCTTTCTTT. Translation gives CASSEGGALNTEAFF.

This chain uses TRBV6-1 with TRBJ2-7; tentative D call: TRBD1 (5 bases). Germline CDR1 MNHNS, CDR2 SASEGT. The CDR3 spans 18 residues. V dropped 1 base and J dropped 6 bases, with 25 bases sitting between them. CDR3 in amino acids: CASSEDKWGFAGYGEQYF. DNA of the CDR3: TGTGCCAGCAGTGAAGATAAGTGGGGTTTCGCAGGGTACGGCGAGCAGTACTTC.

The CDR3 is CASSPLGLVTDTQYF. DNA for the CDR3: TGTGCCAGCAGCCCCCTGGGGCTAGTCACAGATACGCAGTATTTT. The chain recombines TRBV7-6 with TRBJ2-3, with a tentative D call TRBD1 (5 bases). Between the trimmed V and J ends, which lost 5 bases and 2 bases, there was a span of 14 bases. Germline values: CDR1 SGHVS, CDR2 FNYEAQ. This CDR3 has 15 residues. Full variable domain (remainder filled in from reference TRBV7-6 and TRBJ2-3): GAGVSQSPRYKVTKRGQDVALRCDPISGHVSLYWYRQALGQGPEFLTYFNYEAQQDKSGLPNDRFSAERPEGSISTLTIQRTEQRDSAMYRCASSPLGLVTDTQYFGPGTRLTVL.

The gene calls are TRBV2 and TRBJ2-1; perhaps TRBD2 as D (6 bases). Trimming removed 3 bases from V and 1 base from J, with 16 bases in between. The germline CDR1 and CDR2 sequences are SNHLY and FYNNEI. The CDR3 runs 17 residues. CDR3 protein: CASSDVIGTPSYNEQFF. The CDR3 coding sequence is TGTGCCAGCAGTGATGTAATCGGGACTCCTTCCTACAATGAGCAGTTCTTC.

The CDR3 loop is CASSLGVGGNTDTQYF. The CDR3 region has the DNA TGTGCCAGCAGCTTAGGAGTGGGAGGGAACACAGATACGCAGTATTTT. The chain links TRBV11-3 to TRBJ2-3; 7 bases are a match to TRBD2. The CDR3 consists of 16 residues. The V segment lost 1 base and the J segment 2 bases; nucleotides outside the gene matches: 6. Germline V gives CDR1 SGHNT, CDR2 YENEEA.